This T cell receptor beta chain was documented in a study of blood T cell repertoires in COVID-19. Study as a whole: Donors in the United States, Italy and Spain gave samples during acute or convalescent COVID-19. T cells, B-cell-depleted T cells, or PBMCs supplied cDNA or gDNA.

The CDR3 is made up of 13 amino acids. Trimming cost V 5 bases and J 1 base, with 8 bases left between them. Germline V gives CDR1 SGHVS, CDR2 FNYEAQ. Study processing details: How many nucleated cells were present was estimated from reference gene primer amplification. TCRdb's table, derived via immunoSEQ multiplex PCR, lists solely in-frame clones and lacks some. Clone size and V and J calls were adopted from that table, with D and trimming inferred from the DNA. Among around 200,000 clones listed, more than 85% were seen once. This chain connects TRBV7-6 to TRBJ1-1, with a weak D call TRBD1 (6 bases). The sequencing input was peripheral blood. The receptor's source is a man aged 25-45 years with acute or convalescent COVID-19. CDR3 coding DNA: TGTGCCAGCAGCAAACAGGGGAACACTGAAGCTTTCTTT. It translates to CASSKQGNTEAFF.